These 7 T cell receptor beta chains came from one sample sequenced in a study of T cell clonality in common variable immunodeficiency. TCRdb keeps only in-frame clones here, not all; method: immunoSEQ multiplex PCR. The data show approximately 52,000 clones, with none appearing a single time. Sequencing was performed on peripheral blood mononuclear cells. These receptors came from a person aged 18 to 70 in good health.

Concerning this clone: Sequencing ends 3 residues short of the CDR3 end; the germline J gene provides the rest. The rearrangement joins TRBV30 to TRBJ1-2, with 8 bases lining up with TRBD1. The V gene's germline CDR1 is GTSNPN and CDR2 SVGIG (reference sequence). There are 12 residues in the CDR3. CDR3 DNA, as far as it was read: TGTGCCTCAGGGGGCGACTACAATGAC. Translating it yields CASGGDYND. The CDR3 reads in full as CASGGDYNDYTF.

This clone appeared many times. The read halts 3 residues ahead of the CDR3 end, with the missing end drawn from the germline J gene. V is TRBV19 and J is TRBJ2-7; the D gene is possibly TRBD1 (6 bases). The CDR3 contains 14 residues. CDR1 and CDR2 (germline): LNHDA, SQIVND (reference sequence). V was cut by 4 bases and J by 4 bases, with 14 bases left in between. Incomplete CDR3 DNA: TGTGCCAGTAGTAGTGGGGGCGCGTTTTACGAG. Its protein is CASSSGGAFYE. The entire CDR3 protein is CASSSGGAFYEQYF.

This clone appeared many times. The read ends 3 residues early relative to the CDR3; the germline J gene fills the gap. The chain has TRBV6-1 and TRBJ2-5; 14 positions match TRBD2. Germline assignment: CDR1 MNHNS and CDR2 SASEGT. The trim removed 0 bases at V and 5 bases at J, leaving 2 bases unmatched. The length of the CDR3 is 16 residues. CDR3 loop: CASSEATSGGVETQYF. The sequenced part of the CDR3 DNA is TGTGCCAGCAGTGAAGCGACTAGCGGGGGGGTCGAGACC.

Comment on this clone: Coverage ceases 3 residues before the CDR3 finishes, and the germline J gene fills in the end. This rearrangement joins TRBV19 to TRBJ1-5; D is possibly TRBD1 (6 bases). V lost 1 base, J lost 2 bases, and 9 bases lay in between. Per the germline V gene, CDR1 is LNHDA and CDR2 is SQIVND (reference sequence). This CDR3 is 15 amino acids long. The CDR3 reads CASSIGRGGNQPQHF. The covered CDR3 bases are TGTGCCAGTAGTATAGGCAGGGGTGGCAATCAGCCC. Supplemented by reference TRBV19 and TRBJ1-5, the full variable domain reads DGGITQSPKYLFRKEGQNVTLSCEQNLNHDAMYWYRQDPGQGLRLIYYSQIVNDFQKGDIAEGYSVSREKKESFPLTVTSAQKNPTAFYLCASSIGRGGNQPQHFGDGTRLSIL.

Ten or more counts support this clone. The CDR3 end is not reached by the read, which stops 3 residues before it; the germline J gene fills it in. The V call is TRBV4-2, the J call TRBJ2-1, with 8 bases that match TRBD2. The CDR3 totals 19 residues. Trimming removed 0 bases from V and 1 base from J; junction bases left unmatched: 11. The germline V gene has CDR1 LGHNA and CDR2 YNFKEQ. CDR3: CASSQEGTSRVASYNEQFF. The CDR3 bases that were read are TGTGCCAGCAGCCAAGAGGGGACTAGTCGGGTAGCTTCCTACAATGAG.

A remark on this clone: The missing CDR3 end, 3 residues past where the read stops, is filled in from the germline J gene. The V gene is TRBV7-6, the J gene TRBJ2-1, with 9 bases lining up with TRBD1. Germline CDR1 is SGHVS and CDR2 is FNYEAQ. With V trimmed by 4 bases and J by 7 bases, 8 bases remained unmatched. The CDR3 spans 15 residues. The sequenced part of the CDR3 DNA is TGTGCCAGCAGCTCCCTACAGGGGGCGCGGAATGAG. It encodes CASSSLQGARNE. The complete CDR3 sequence is CASSSLQGARNEQFF.

This clone occurred many times. CDR3 region: CASSSTAGWYEQYF. The sequenced CDR3 bases are TGTGCCAGCAGCTCTACGGCAGGGTGGTACGAG. The rearrangement uses TRBV11-2 and TRBJ2-7; TRBD1 might be the D (5 bases). The CDR3 extends 3 residues past the end of the read, so its final part is completed from the germline J gene. V was pared by 4 bases and J by 4 bases, with 14 bases between. The CDR3 sequence is 14 residues long. Germline CDR1 SGHAT, CDR2 FQNNGV.